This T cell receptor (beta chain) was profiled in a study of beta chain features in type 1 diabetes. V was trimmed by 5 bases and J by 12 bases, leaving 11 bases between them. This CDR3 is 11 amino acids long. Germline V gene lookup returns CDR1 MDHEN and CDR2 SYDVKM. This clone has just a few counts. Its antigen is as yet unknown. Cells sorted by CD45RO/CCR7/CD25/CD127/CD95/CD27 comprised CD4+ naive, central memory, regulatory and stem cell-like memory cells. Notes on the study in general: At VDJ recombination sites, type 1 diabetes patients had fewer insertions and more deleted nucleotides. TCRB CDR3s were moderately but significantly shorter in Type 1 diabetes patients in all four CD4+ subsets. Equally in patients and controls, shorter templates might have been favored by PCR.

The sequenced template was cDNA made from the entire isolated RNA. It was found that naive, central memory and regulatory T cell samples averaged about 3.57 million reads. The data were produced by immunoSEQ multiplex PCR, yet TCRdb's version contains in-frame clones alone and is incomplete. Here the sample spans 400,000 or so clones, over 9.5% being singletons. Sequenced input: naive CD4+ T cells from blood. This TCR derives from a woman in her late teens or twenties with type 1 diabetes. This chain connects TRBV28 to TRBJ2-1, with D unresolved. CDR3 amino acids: CASSPGPGQFF. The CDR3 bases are TGTGCCAGCAGTCCCGGCCCGGGGCAGTTCTTC.